Below, one TCR beta chain is given with its context. What it recognizes is unknown. The CDR3 covers 12 residues. The V gene lost 10 bases and the J gene lost 3 bases, with 11 bases spanning the gap. Germline CDR1 and CDR2: SNHLY and FYNNEI. cDNA came from approximately 0.5 to 1 ug RNA primed by random hexamers. By means of immunoSEQ multiplex PCR, TCR beta CDR3 spanning 54 Vbeta and 13 Jbeta underwent amplification. TCRdb re-analysed the immunoSEQ multiplex PCR reads in MiXCR, keeping a single row per CDR3 protein. The sample holds a few hundred thousand distinct CDR3 sequences, 70% to 90% seen once. This entry is derived from a study of CD8 T cells in Susac syndrome. Findings of the study overall: The TCR sequencing and HLA analysis in the study involved a relatively small number of individuals, as the study acknowledged.

Sequencing of TCR beta was carried out in blood CD8+ and CD4+ T cells. Negative isolation was used for CD8+ and CD4+ T cells and FACS enrichment for TEMRA cells. The receptor was isolated from a human donor with multiple sclerosis. The rearrangement uses TRBV2 and TRBJ2-3, with D possibly matching TRBD1 (6 bases). The sample taken for sequencing was CD8+ T cells from PBMCs. The CDR3 protein is CATTQGTDTQYF. CDR3 bases: TGTGCCACCACTCAGGGGACAGATACGCAGTATTTT.